This T cell receptor beta chain stems from a study of blood T cell repertoires in COVID-19. Study context: Samples representing acute and convalescent COVID-19 were sourced from the United States, Italy and Spain. The cDNA or gDNA used as material had been derived from T cells, B-cell-depleted T cells, or PBMCs.

Enrolled during active infection, Seattle patients were then followed longitudinally. This CDR3 contains 14 residues. V lost 5 bases to trimming and J lost 2 bases; unmatched junction nucleotides: 6. The germline V gene encodes CDR1 SGHTA and CDR2 FQGNSA. As handled by the study authors: Reference gene primer amplification yielded estimated nucleated cell counts. Generated by immunoSEQ multiplex PCR, the TCRdb table keeps only in-frame clones and is missing some. The V and J calls and clone size come from that table; D and trimming were worked out from the DNA. The table includes some 190,000 clones, more than 70% detected once.

The TCR was taken from a person aged 70 to 85 with COVID-19, enrolled during active disease. The specimen was peripheral blood. The chain couples TRBV7-2 to TRBJ2-7; 7 positions agree with TRBD1. The CDR3 is CASSTRQGPYEQYF. The CDR3 DNA is TGTGCCAGCAGCACCCGACAGGGTCCCTACGAGCAGTACTTC.